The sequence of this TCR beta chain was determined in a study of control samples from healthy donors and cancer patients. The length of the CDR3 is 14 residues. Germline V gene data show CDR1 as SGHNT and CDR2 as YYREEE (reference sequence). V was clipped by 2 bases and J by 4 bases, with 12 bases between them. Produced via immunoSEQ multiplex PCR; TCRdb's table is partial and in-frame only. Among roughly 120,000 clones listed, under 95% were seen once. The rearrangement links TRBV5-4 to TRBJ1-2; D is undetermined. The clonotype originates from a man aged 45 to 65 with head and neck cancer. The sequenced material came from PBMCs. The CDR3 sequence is CASSFSAGIYGYTF. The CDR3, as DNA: TGTGCCAGCAGCTTTAGTGCGGGGATCTATGGCTACACCTTC.